This TCR beta chain was recovered during a study of blood T cell repertoires in COVID-19. Trimming stripped 4 bases from V and 8 bases from J, with 10 bases between. The CDR3 is 12 amino acids. Germline CDR1 is KGHDR and CDR2 is SFDVKD. Repertoires were generated with immunoSEQ multiplex PCR, while TCRdb's copy carries only in-frame clones and drops some. The sample yields 300,000 to 400,000 clones, about 87% seen once. Seattle's enrolled individuals joined amid active infection and were then monitored longitudinally. This chain connects TRBV24-1 to TRBJ1-2; no clear D. The TCR sequence derives from a woman aged 55-70 years with COVID-19, enrolled during active disease. Sequencing was performed on peripheral blood. The CDR3 DNA follows: TGTGCCACCAGTGACCCCGGAGAGGGCTACACCTTC. It is translated as CATSDPGEGYTF.